Listed here are 25 T cell receptor beta chains from one sample, sequenced in a study of beta chain features in type 1 diabetes. Whole-study results and caveats: People with Type 1 diabetes carried modestly yet significantly shorter TCRB CDR3s in all four CD4+ subsets.

No antigen has been assigned to these receptors. cDNA synthesis used the whole RNA isolate, giving expressed TCRB sequences. Data came from immunoSEQ multiplex PCR; TCRdb stores just in-frame clones and leaves some out. Among about 260,000 clones listed, around 20% were seen once. Input material: naive CD4+ T cells from blood. Source of these receptors: a middle-aged woman with type 1 diabetes.

The sample holds a few counts of this clone. The chain couples TRBV4-3 to TRBJ2-3; 10 positions agree with TRBD1. V lost 4 bases to trimming and J lost 5 bases; unmatched junction nucleotides: 12. Germline values: CDR1 LGHNA, CDR2 YSLEER. This CDR3 comprises 17 residues. The chain's CDR3 is CASSPGGGQGVKDTQYF. The CDR3 DNA follows: TGCGCCAGCAGCCCGGGGGGCGGACAGGGGGTGAAAGATACGCAGTATTTT.

To note about this clone: Germline is not matched at one junction end, which may reflect a read error. The CDR3 loop reads CASSLSGTGQSETQYF. The CDR3 coding sequence is TGTGCTAGCAGCCTCTCGGGGACTGGGCAGTCAGAGACCCAGTACTTC. This rearrangement joins TRBV7-7 to TRBJ2-5; TRBD2 is a possible D gene (6 bases). In germline, CDR1 is SSHAT, CDR2 FNYEAQ (reference sequence). The length of the CDR3 is 16 residues. The full variable domain, rest sourced from reference TRBV7-7 and TRBJ2-5, is GAGVSQSPRYKVTKRGQDVTLRCDPISSHATLYWYQQALGQGPEFLTYFNYEAQPDKSGLPSDRFSAERPEGSISTLTIQRTEQRDSAMYRCASSLSGTGQSETQYFGPGTRLLVL.

The chain combines TRBV29-1 with TRBJ1-2; tentatively, D is TRBD1 (5 bases). The CDR3 runs 14 residues. Germline V gene sequence: CDR1 SQVTM, CDR2 ANQGSEA. V lost 2 bases to trimming and J lost 2 bases, with 12 bases between them. The CDR3 protein is CSVESQGGNYGYTF. For the CDR3, the DNA is TGCAGCGTTGAAAGTCAGGGAGGAAACTATGGCTACACCTTC. Looking up the rest from reference TRBV29-1 and TRBJ1-2 gives the full variable domain: SAVISQKPSRDICQRGTSLTIQCQVDSQVTMMFWYRQQPGQSLTLIATANQGSEATYESGFVIDKFPISRPNLTFSTLTVSNMSPEDSSIYLCSVESQGGNYGYTFGSGTRLTVV.

This chain links TRBV7-2 with TRBJ2-1; tentatively, D is TRBD2 (6 bases). The V gene lost 2 bases and the J gene lost 0 bases, with 8 bases spanning the gap. Germline values: CDR1 SGHTA, CDR2 FQGNSA. The CDR3 is 15 amino acids. The CDR3 nucleotides read TGTGCCAGCAGCTTATGGGACTCCTCCTACAATGAGCAGTTCTTC. As protein: CASSLWDSSYNEQFF.

The chain combines TRBV6-5 with TRBJ1-3, with D hard to call. The germline gives CDR1 MNHEY, CDR2 SVGAGI. V was shortened by 6 bases and J by 0 bases, with 12 bases between the two germline ends. The CDR3 spans 15 residues. DNA of the CDR3: TGTGCCAGCAGCTCTACTGGAGTCTCTGGAAACACCATATATTTT. Amino acids: CASSSTGVSGNTIYF.

The V call is TRBV29-1, the J call TRBJ2-3, with D unresolved. Germline V gives CDR1 SQVTM, CDR2 ANQGSEA. There are 12 residues in the CDR3. Deletions cut 4 bases from V and 2 bases from J, with 7 bases between. The CDR3 is CSVGASTDTQYF. The CDR3 nucleotides are TGCAGCGTTGGGGCCTCCACAGATACGCAGTATTTT.

The genes are TRBV7-8 and TRBJ1-5, with D unclear. CDR1 is SGHVS and CDR2 is FQNEAQ in the germline V gene. The CDR3 contains 15 residues. Trimming removed 6 bases at V and 6 bases at J, with 18 bases between. CDR3 coding DNA: TGTGCCAGCAGACTCGGCTCCGGGGTGGGTCAGCCCCAGCATTTT. Translating it yields CASRLGSGVGQPQHF.

There are a few counts of this clone. This chain uses TRBV28 with TRBJ2-2, with TRBD2 matching 10 bases. The V segment lost 1 base and the J segment 5 bases; nucleotides outside the gene matches: 4. Germline V CDR1 and CDR2: MDHEN, SYDVKM. The CDR3 is 16 amino acids. For the CDR3, the DNA is TGTGCCAGCAGTTTATCAGCGGGAGGGGAAACCGGGGAGCTGTTTTTT. Translating gives CASSLSAGGETGELFF. The variable domain in full, completed from reference TRBV28 and TRBJ2-2, reads DVKVTQSSRYLVKRTGEKVFLECVQDMDHENMFWYRQDPGLGLRLIYFSYDVKMKEKGDIPEGYSVSREKKERFSLILESASTNQTSMYLCASSLSAGGETGELFFGEGSRLTVL.

This clone was counted a few times. The genes are TRBV7-6 and TRBJ2-1; D is possibly TRBD2 (6 bases). This CDR3 comprises 16 residues. The germline V and J ends were trimmed by 3 bases and 4 bases, with 16 bases remaining between them. Germline CDR1 reads SGHVS; CDR2 reads FNYEAQ. CDR3 loop: CASSFRDTGTYNEQFF. DNA for the CDR3: TGTGCCAGCAGCTTCCGTGATACGGGGACTTACAATGAGCAGTTCTTC. The whole variable domain, filled in from reference TRBV7-6 and TRBJ2-1, reads GAGVSQSPRYKVTKRGQDVALRCDPISGHVSLYWYRQALGQGPEFLTYFNYEAQQDKSGLPNDRFSAERPEGSISTLTIQRTEQRDSAMYRCASSFRDTGTYNEQFFGPGTRLTVL.

This chain connects TRBV27 to TRBJ2-7; D possibly corresponds to TRBD1 (6 bases). The CDR3 runs to 15 residues. Trimming pared 6 bases from V and 2 bases from J, leaving 17 bases between. Germline V lookup: CDR1 MNHEY, CDR2 SMNVEV (reference sequence). CDR3 sequence reads: CASRIRPGQTYEQYF. The CDR3 DNA is TGTGCCAGCAGAATCCGCCCTGGACAGACCTACGAGCAGTACTTC.

The rearrangement joins TRBV29-1 to TRBJ1-2, with D hard to call. Germline loops: CDR1 SQVTM, CDR2 ANQGSEA. This CDR3 comprises 11 residues. V gave up 6 bases and J gave up 8 bases, with 13 bases separating them. In nucleotides, the CDR3 is TGCAGCGTAGGCGGAGGTTTGGGCTACACCTTC. It specifies CSVGGGLGYTF.

There are a few counts of this clone. CDR3 nucleotide sequence: TGTGCCAGCACCTATGAGGGGGCAAGCACCGGGGAGCTGTTTTTT. The encoded protein is CASTYEGASTGELFF. The chain is built from TRBV9 and TRBJ2-2, with 7 bases that match TRBD1. The CDR3 consists of 15 residues. J gave up 4 bases and V 6 bases, and 9 bases lay outside the gene matches. Germline CDR1 SGDLS, CDR2 YYNGEE.

This clone appeared a few times. This sample includes further DNA sequences coding for the same CDR3. The genes are TRBV7-9 and TRBJ2-7; D call uncertain. Trimming cost V 5 bases and J 5 bases, with 7 bases left between them. CDR3 length: 11 amino acids. CDR1 and CDR2 (germline): SEHNR, FQNEAQ (reference sequence). The CDR3 DNA reads TGTGCCAGCAGCCTTCGGGACGAGCAGTACTTC. Encoded protein: CASSLRDEQYF.

This clone was seen a few times. V gene TRBV5-6 combines with J gene TRBJ2-1; 16 bases fit TRBD2. This CDR3 spans 18 amino acids. V lost 1 base to trimming and J lost 6 bases; unmatched junction nucleotides: 7. Germline CDR1 reads SGHDT; CDR2 reads YYEEEE. The CDR3 DNA reads TGTGCCAGCAGCTTGCCGGGACTAGCGGGGGGGCAAGGCAATGAGCAGTTCTTC. This codes for CASSLPGLAGGQGNEQFF.

The chain is built from TRBV30 and TRBJ2-3; D remains unclear. The CDR3 totals 12 residues. V lost 5 bases and J lost 3, with 9 bases in between. CDR1 and CDR2 (germline): GTSNPN, SVGIG (reference sequence). CDR3 bases: TGTGCCTGGGAGGTGGGTACAGATACGCAGTATTTT. This codes for CAWEVGTDTQYF. The variable domain in full, with the rest retrieved from reference TRBV30 and TRBJ2-3, is SQTIHQWPATLVQPVGSPLSLECTVEGTSNPNLYWYRQAAGRGLQLLFYSVGIGQISSEVPQNLSASRPQDRQFILSSKKLLLSDSGFYLCAWEVGTDTQYFGPGTRLTVL.

The V call is TRBV2, the J call TRBJ2-1, with a weak D call TRBD2 (6 bases). Trimming took off 7 bases at V and 1 base at J, with 14 bases between the two ends. CDR1 and CDR2 (germline): SNHLY, FYNNEI. The CDR3 totals 15 residues. CDR3 bases: TGTGCCAGCACCACAGGAGGGGAGTCCTACAATGAGCAGTTCTTC. Translated, it gives CASTTGGESYNEQFF.

This clone turned up a few times. This chain connects TRBV5-4 to TRBJ1-1; maybe TRBD1 (6 bases). The CDR3 runs to 14 residues. Trimming stripped 4 bases from V and 3 bases from J, with 13 bases between. The germline V gene has CDR1 SGHNT and CDR2 YYREEE (reference sequence). CDR3 region: CASSPEDRYTEAFF. The CDR3 nucleotides are TGTGCCAGCAGCCCGGAGGACAGATACACTGAAGCTTTCTTT.

The chain recombines TRBV28 with TRBJ2-4; tentative D call: TRBD1 (5 bases). This CDR3 region has 14 residues. V was clipped by 5 bases and J by 4 bases, with 12 bases between them. In germline, CDR1 is MDHEN, CDR2 SYDVKM. CDR3 residues: CASSPSRTKNIQYF. The CDR3 DNA follows: TGTGCCAGCAGTCCATCTCGGACAAAAAACATTCAGTACTTC.

This chain joins TRBV9 and TRBJ1-1; perhaps TRBD1 as D (5 bases). The germline V and J ends were trimmed by 5 bases and 4 bases, with 9 bases remaining between them. Germline V gene sequence: CDR1 SGDLS, CDR2 YYNGEE. CDR3 length: 12 amino acids. CDR3: CASRGGSTEAFF. For the CDR3, the DNA is TGTGCCAGCAGGGGGGGGAGCACTGAAGCTTTCTTT.

The J gene is TRBJ2-1, the V gene TRBV7-8; TRBD1 might be the D (5 bases). Looked up from germline, CDR1 is SGHVS and CDR2 is FQNEAQ. Trimming took 1 base from V and 4 from J, leaving 5 bases between them. This CDR3 is 13 amino acids long. CDR3 sequence reads: CASSLGTYNEQFF. CDR3 sequence (DNA): TGTGCCAGCAGCTTAGGGACATACAATGAGCAGTTCTTC.

This sequence joins TRBV29-1 and TRBJ1-6, with a tentative D call TRBD1 (5 bases). Trimming stripped 4 bases from V and 7 bases from J, with 11 bases between. From germline, CDR1 is SQVTM and CDR2 ANQGSEA. The CDR3 loop spans 13 amino acids. DNA for the CDR3: TGCAGCGTTGCGCGGGACCCCAATTCACCCCTCCACTTT. It specifies CSVARDPNSPLHF.

V usage is TRBV15 and J usage is TRBJ1-5; 11 nucleotides align to TRBD1. The germline gives CDR1 LNHNV, CDR2 YYDKDF (reference sequence). Unmatched junction bases numbered 4, after V lost 5 bases and J lost 7 bases. This CDR3 has 14 amino acids. The CDR3 DNA is TGTGCCACCAGCCGGGACAGGGGGTCCCAGCCCCAGCATTTT. Translation: CATSRDRGSQPQHF.

The chain links TRBV20-1 to TRBJ2-5; no firm D call. Germline CDR1 DFQATT, CDR2 SNEGSKA (reference sequence). There are 10 residues in the CDR3. The germline V and J ends were trimmed by 5 bases and 5 bases, with 6 bases remaining between them. The CDR3 region is CSAFVETQYF. In DNA, the CDR3 is TGCAGTGCTTTCGTGGAGACCCAGTACTTC.

The table lists this clone with a few counts. This chain links TRBV5-1 with TRBJ1-6; 10 bases line up with TRBD1. The germline CDR1 and CDR2 sequences are SGHRS and YFSETQ. There are 19 residues in the CDR3. J gave up 0 bases and V 1 base, and 7 bases lay outside the gene matches. The CDR3 protein is CASSLNMGQGSSYNSPLHF. CDR3 DNA sequence: TGCGCCAGCAGCTTGAATATGGGACAGGGGAGCTCCTATAATTCACCCCTCCACTTT. The variable domain in full, completed from reference TRBV5-1 and TRBJ1-6, reads KAGVTQTPRYLIKTRGQQVTLSCSPISGHRSVSWYQQTPGQGLQFLFEYFSETQRNKGNFPGRFSGRQFSNSRSEMNVSTLELGDSALYLCASSLNMGQGSSYNSPLHFGNGTRLTVT.

This chain uses TRBV30 with TRBJ1-1; D is possibly TRBD1 (6 bases). The CDR3 loop spans 13 amino acids. V lost 3 bases to trimming and J lost 5 bases, with 13 bases between them. Germline V gene sequence: CDR1 GTSNPN, CDR2 SVGIG (reference sequence). CDR3 DNA sequence: TGTGCCTGGAGATCGAACAGGGAAACTGAAGCTTTCTTT. Translation: CAWRSNRETEAFF.